Included here is one T cell receptor beta chain sequence, with context. What it recognizes is unknown. The source of the sample is a study of Ad26.COV2.S vaccination and SARS-CoV-2 variants. Profiled with immunoSEQ multiplex PCR; TCRdb holds only in-frame clones, not every one. The data contain about 350,000 clones, about 92% of them singletons. The V gene end was trimmed by 3 bases and the J gene end by 6 bases; junction bases not matched to a gene: 4. This CDR3 region has 15 residues. CDR1 LGHNA and CDR2 YSLEER come from the germline V gene. Points from the study as a whole: Among vaccine recipients, spike-specific TCR breadth exceeded that of placebo recipients. Vaccine and placebo recipients had comparable breadth of non-spike TCRs. Post-vaccination spike-specific CD8+ and CD4+ T cell responses reportedly had substantial breadth.

The gene calls are TRBV4-3 and TRBJ2-1; TRBD2 matches at 11 bases. This sequence originates from a human donor who had recovered from COVID-19. The sample here was peripheral blood, taken after recovery from COVID-19. CDR3 protein: CASSQGLAGGNEQFF. The CDR3 DNA reads TGCGCCAGCAGCCAGGGGCTAGCGGGGGGCAATGAGCAGTTCTTC.